Below, one T cell receptor beta chain is given with its context. The antigen remains unidentified. Measured with immunoSEQ multiplex PCR; TCRdb has only the in-frame clones, and not every one. The table records 82,000 or so clones, around 90% of them present only once. This sample stems from a study of OX40 agonist ivuxolimab in advanced cancers. Study-wide background: Treatment received earlier with anti-PD-1, anti-PD-L1 or anti-CTLA-4 agents was allowed, and under 50% had some.

Study-level points and caveats: The study did not work out the antigen specificity of the expanded peripheral T cells.

Any history of autoimmune disease or systemic immunosuppression disqualified patients. Germline V CDR1 and CDR2: MNHEY, SMNVEV (reference sequence). The CDR3 runs to 13 residues. V was cut by 6 bases and J by 0 bases, with 6 bases left in between. The clonotype was recovered from an adult with an advanced solid tumor such as melanoma, head and neck, liver or kidney cancer. The chain recombines TRBV27 with TRBJ1-5; D remains unclear. The specimen was CD4+ or CD8+ T cells sorted from blood, collected in a trial of the OX40 agonist ivuxolimab. CDR3 region: CASSAYSNQPQHF. Written as DNA, the CDR3 is TGTGCCAGCAGCGCTTATAGCAATCAGCCCCAGCATTTT.